This T cell receptor beta chain appears in the sequencing data of a study of cytomegalovirus exposure and HLA in healthy donors. Study-level information: Earlier work reported around 110 million unique TCR beta sequences from some 180 million T cells. Study-level results: Some V segments, TRBV6-2 and TRBV6-3 among them, were indistinguishable and were therefore excluded.

PCR involved 60 Vbeta and 13 Jbeta primers. TCRdb keeps only in-frame clones here, not all; method: immunoSEQ multiplex PCR. The sample holds tens of thousands of clones; just over 75% are singletons and the top ten take about 6%. This clone was picked up one time. Antigen unknown. Germline CDR1 PRHDT, CDR2 FYEKMQ (reference sequence). The CDR3 loop spans 13 amino acids. V dropped 2 bases and J dropped 8 bases, with 12 bases sitting between them. The receptor's source is a man in his fifties or sixties in good health and CMV-seronegative. This rearrangement joins TRBV13 to TRBJ1-2, with a weak D call TRBD1 (5 bases). Material: PBMCs. The chain's CDR3 is CASSLKGMEGYTF. CDR3 in DNA: TGTGCCAGCAGCTTAAAGGGGATGGAAGGCTACACCTTC.